This T cell receptor beta chain emerged from a study of CD8+ T cells in alopecia areata. Findings and caveats of the study: For lesional scalp, especially alopecia totalis/universalis, clonality was higher than in normal scalp. Patients shared TCRs less clearly than mice did, possibly owing to HLA.

Individuals with alopecia areata gave both lesional scalp punch biopsies and peripheral blood for collection. RNA extraction was followed by reverse transcription into cDNA, which acted as the sequencing template. The method was immunoSEQ multiplex PCR; TCRdb's version includes in-frame clones alone and lacks a portion of them. The table lists tens of thousands of clones, roughly 51% of them singletons. A note on this clone: Antigen: not known. Different DNA sequences within this sample yield the same CDR3.

The CDR3 length is 11 residues. CDR1 SQVTM and CDR2 ANQGSEA come from the germline V gene. Trimming cost V 3 bases and J 2 bases, with 4 bases left between them. This sequence originates from a human donor with alopecia areata. V usage is TRBV29-1 and J usage is TRBJ1-2, with D uncertain. The sequenced sample consisted of NKG2D-high CD8+ T cells sorted from blood. The CDR3 nucleotides read TGCAGCGTTGACTCGAACTATGGCTACACCTTC. This encodes CSVDSNYGYTF.